What follows is one T cell receptor beta chain and its context. Its antigen is currently not known. One base away there is no much larger clone; base qualities are not given. TCRbeta CDR3 regions were amplified from genomic DNA by means of the immunoSEQ Assay, a bias-controlled multiplex PCR. As for the original processing: The number of nucleated cells in each sample was estimated by amplification of reference gene primers within the assay. Sequence reads were collapsed and filtered to measure the absolute abundance of every unique TCRbeta CDR3 rearrangement. For each sample, productive Simpson clonality was calculated as the square root of Simpson's diversity index over productive rearrangements. In TCRdb, the immuneACCESS table is reduced to in-frame sequences with V and J assigned. These tables do not hold every clone; where another copy was compared, an unresolved V gene accounts for under half, and the others remain unexplained. The V and J calls and clone size were taken over from that table, and D and trimming were inferred from the DNA. A total of 150,000 or so clones appear in this sample, 85% to 95% of them only once. The ten largest account for 0.53% of the sample.

This sample stems from a study of blood T cell repertoires in COVID-19 (TCRdb year 2020). Study-wide context: Samples from collaborators originated in the United States, Italy and Spain and spanned both the acute and convalescent phases of COVID-19. A freely available public database, intended as a resource for researchers studying the immune response to SARS-CoV-2, is where the repertoires were released. Where available, HLA class I and class II types were taken from metadata supplied by the sample provider and were not determined by assay-based typing. Subjects who had been exposed to COVID-19, were actively infected with it, or had recovered from it provided the deeply sampled blood TCRbeta repertoires that made up the dataset. Samples were obtained from the ongoing ImmuneRACE study (first 160 participants) and from over a thousand subjects provided by 6 global collaborators. The material from the prospective study consisted of cDNA or gDNA derived from T cells, B-cell-depleted T cells, or PBMCs. Sample metadata almost always included a de-identified subject ID, COVID-19 status, age in years and sex. Summary of the overall study and its limitations: The amount of clinical and demographic metadata varied by source and participant and was provided uncurated.

Whole blood was collected in K2EDTA tubes by collaborating institutions according to the institutions' own protocols. For TCRbeta analysis, collaborators shipped samples in one of three forms: frozen whole blood, isolated PBMCs, or DNA extracted from either of those sample types. Sequencing was performed on peripheral blood. This TCR was sampled from a man over 45 with acute or convalescent COVID-19.

The nucleotide sequence reads TGTGCCAGCAGTTATCGACAGGGGAACTATGGCTACACCTTC. The encoded protein is CASSYRQGNYGYTF. Recombination connected TRBV6-5 to TRBJ1-2; the central 8 bases match TRBD1. For CDR1 and CDR2, the germline V gene lists MNHEY and SVGAGI. Measured from the cysteine to the phenylalanine, the CDR3 is 14 residues long. Only the CDR3 portion is preserved as DNA: 42 bases, with reading frame beginning at the first base. The germline V and J ends show losses of 3 bases and 2 bases respectively, and no gene match explains 2 bases of the junction.